What follows are 30 T cell receptor beta chains derived from one specimen sequenced in a study of blood T cell repertoires in COVID-19. Sequencing used immunoSEQ multiplex PCR; TCRdb keeps in-frame clones, though not all of them. This repertoire shows some 140,000 clones, roughly 72% found once; its top ten account for 10% to 13%. Sequencing was performed on peripheral blood. The receptors originated from a human donor in a cohort sampled during active COVID-19.

This clone turned up a few times. The V call is TRBV5-4, the J call TRBJ2-1, with D hard to call. Looked up from germline, CDR1 is SGHNT and CDR2 is YYREEE (reference sequence). V was shortened by 2 bases and J by 7 bases, with 13 bases between the two germline ends. This CDR3 has 14 amino acids. The CDR3 is CASSLGGYGNEQFF. DNA of the CDR3: TGTGCCAGCAGCTTAGGTGGGTACGGGAATGAGCAGTTCTTC.

This chain connects TRBV7-9 to TRBJ1-2; 7 bases are shared with TRBD1. The CDR3 loop spans 14 amino acids. Germline-derived CDR1 and CDR2 are SEHNR and FQNEAQ (reference sequence). V lost 2 bases to trimming and J lost 3 bases; unmatched junction nucleotides: 3. CDR3 coding DNA: TGTGCCAGCAGCTTAACCACAGGGGACTATGGCTACACCTTC. Its translation: CASSLTTGDYGYTF. Variable domain in full (rest from reference TRBV7-9 and TRBJ1-2): DTGVSQNPRHKITKRGQNVTFRCDPISEHNRLYWYRQTLGQGPEFLTYFQNEAQLEKSRLLSDRFSAERPKGSFSTLEIQRTEQGDSAMYLCASSLTTGDYGYTFGSGTRLTVV.

The chain recombines TRBV5-1 with TRBJ1-4, with D perhaps matching TRBD1 (6 bases). V gave up 4 bases and J gave up 5 bases, with 15 bases separating them. The length of the CDR3 is 15 residues. The germline CDR1 and CDR2 sequences are SGHRS and YFSETQ. The CDR3: CASSPSTGVNEKLFF. DNA for the CDR3: TGCGCCAGCAGCCCGTCGACAGGCGTCAATGAAAAACTGTTTTTT.

This clone was counted a single time. This chain uses TRBV6-5 with TRBJ2-7; 8 bases map to TRBD2. In germline, CDR1 is MNHEY, CDR2 SVGAGI. V was pared by 0 bases and J by 2 bases, with 6 bases of the junction left unmatched. This CDR3 is 16 amino acids long. The CDR3 loop is CASSYSGSGEAYEQYF. In DNA, the CDR3 is TGTGCCAGCAGTTACTCGGGTAGCGGGGAGGCCTACGAGCAGTACTTC.

The chain has TRBV18 and TRBJ1-2; 7 nucleotides align to TRBD1. This CDR3 comprises 14 residues. From germline, CDR1 is KGHSH and CDR2 LQKENI. After removal of 5 bases from V and 1 base from J, the junction contained 4 bases not matched to a gene. The CDR3 loop reads CASSTGAGNYGYTF. DNA for the CDR3: TGTGCCAGCTCAACAGGGGCGGGTAACTATGGCTACACCTTC.

J is TRBJ1-2 and V is TRBV28; the D is unclear. Trimming removed 6 bases from V and 2 bases from J, with 7 bases in between. Germline V gene data show CDR1 as MDHEN and CDR2 as SYDVKM. This CDR3 is built from 12 residues. The CDR3 DNA reads TGTGCCAGCAGCCCTAACAACTATGGCTACACCTTC. Its protein product is CASSPNNYGYTF.

The chain employs TRBV7-9 and TRBJ2-3, with D perhaps matching TRBD2 (6 bases). CDR3 length: 15 residues. Looked up from germline, CDR1 is SEHNR and CDR2 is FQNEAQ (reference sequence). Trimming stripped 6 bases from V and 6 bases from J, with 19 bases between. The CDR3 DNA sequence: TGTGCCAGCAGTGAGACTAGATTTCTTTACGATACGCAGTATTTT. Translation: CASSETRFLYDTQYF.

J is TRBJ1-5 and V is TRBV28, with D perhaps TRBD1 (6 bases). The length of the CDR3 is 16 residues. V was trimmed by 5 bases and J by 2 bases, leaving 16 bases between them. CDR1 MDHEN and CDR2 SYDVKM come from the germline V gene. CDR3 residues: CASSTSGVVGNQPQHF. In nucleotides, the CDR3 is TGTGCCAGCAGTACTTCAGGGGTCGTTGGCAATCAGCCCCAGCATTTT.

The V and J genes are TRBV14 and TRBJ1-6; no definite D call. From germline, CDR1 is SGHDN and CDR2 FVKESK. This CDR3 is built from 15 residues. V was cut by 1 base and J by 1 base, with 5 bases left in between. The DNA for the CDR3 is TGTGCCAGCAGCCAAGCGGGTTCCTATAATTCACCCCTCCACTTT. It translates to CASSQAGSYNSPLHF. Together with reference TRBV14 and TRBJ1-6, the CDR3 gives the full variable domain: EAGVTQFPSHSVIEKGQTVTLRCDPISGHDNLYWYRRVMGKEIKFLLHFVKESKQDESGMPNNRFLAERTGGTYSTLKVQPAELEDSGVYFCASSQAGSYNSPLHFGNGTRLTVT.

The gene calls are TRBV29-1 and TRBJ2-7, with a tentative D call TRBD2 (6 bases). The CDR3 is made up of 13 amino acids. Trimming took 4 bases from V and 0 from J, leaving 10 bases between them. Looked up from germline, CDR1 is SQVTM and CDR2 is ANQGSEA. CDR3 sequence reads: CSVVGGCSYEQYF. Written as DNA, the CDR3 is TGCAGCGTTGTGGGGGGTTGCTCCTACGAGCAGTACTTC.

The chain has TRBV5-1 and TRBJ2-7, with a tentative D call TRBD1 (7 bases). Germline CDR1 reads SGHRS; CDR2 reads YFSETQ. The CDR3 length is 15 residues. Trimming stripped 0 bases from V and 0 bases from J, with 10 bases between. The CDR3 is CASSLAGGGSYEQYF. DNA for the CDR3: TGCGCCAGCAGCTTGGCAGGGGGAGGCTCCTACGAGCAGTACTTC.

The chain combines TRBV6-5 with TRBJ2-3; TRBD1 matches at 7 bases. V was pared by 6 bases and J by 2 bases, with 5 bases of the junction left unmatched. CDR3 length equals 14 residues. Germline V lookup: CDR1 MNHEY, CDR2 SVGAGI. The CDR3: CASRQTGATDTQYF. CDR3 nucleotide sequence: TGTGCCAGCAGGCAAACAGGGGCCACAGATACGCAGTATTTT.

This clone has just a few counts. The chain has TRBV7-9 and TRBJ1-5, with 9 bases lining up with TRBD1. This CDR3 region has 14 residues. Trimming cost V 1 base and J 5 bases; bases outside gene matches: 0. Germline V gene lookup returns CDR1 SEHNR and CDR2 FQNEAQ (reference sequence). The CDR3, as DNA: TGTGCCAGCAGCTTAGGACAGGGGGATCAGCCCCAGCATTTT. Translation: CASSLGQGDQPQHF.

CDR3 nucleotides: TGTGCCATCGCTGGACTAGCGCAAGAGACCCAGTACTTC. Translated, it gives CAIAGLAQETQYF. V is TRBV10-3 and J is TRBJ2-5, with 9 bases that match TRBD2. CDR1 and CDR2 from the germline V gene are ENHRY and SYGVKD. V lost 8 bases to trimming and J lost 2 bases; unmatched junction nucleotides: 3. The CDR3 sequence is 13 residues long.

The V call is TRBV5-5, the J call TRBJ2-7; 7 positions match TRBD1. Germline CDR1 and CDR2: SGHKS and YYEKEE (reference sequence). CDR3 length: 16 amino acids. J was trimmed by 2 bases and V by 0 bases; bases with no gene match: 8. The CDR3, as DNA: TGTGCCAGCAGCTTGGGTTCCGGACAGGAGACCTACGAGCAGTACTTC. Residues: CASSLGSGQETYEQYF.

The rearrangement uses TRBV11-3 and TRBJ2-2; 8 bases line up with TRBD1. This CDR3 spans 15 amino acids. The ends lost 5 bases at V and 0 bases at J; junction bases unmatched: 2. CDR1 is SGHNT and CDR2 is YENEEA in the germline V gene. CDR3 in amino acids: CASSKQGANTGELFF. In DNA form, the CDR3 reads TGTGCCAGCAGCAAACAGGGGGCGAACACCGGGGAGCTGTTTTTT.

This rearrangement joins TRBV5-5 to TRBJ1-1; D not certain. Trimming removed 0 bases from V and 3 bases from J, with 15 bases in between. Germline V gives CDR1 SGHKS, CDR2 YYEKEE (reference sequence). The CDR3 totals 16 residues. The CDR3 DNA reads TGTGCCAGCAGCTTGGCGGGTGGACTCTTGGACACTGAAGCTTTCTTT. Translation gives CASSLAGGLLDTEAFF.

This clone was observed once. The chain employs TRBV2 and TRBJ2-1, with TRBD2 matching 9 bases. J lost 9 bases, V lost 2 bases, and 14 bases had no gene match. Germline CDR1 reads SNHLY; CDR2 reads FYNNEI. The CDR3 spans 17 residues. CDR3 in DNA: TGTGCCAGCAGTGAAACCGCGGGGAGCGGGGGGCTTACTGAGCAGTTCTTC. Protein sequence: CASSETAGSGGLTEQFF.

The chain carries TRBV19 and TRBJ1-5; 8 bases are a match to TRBD1. Trimming removed 1 base from V and 8 bases from J; junction bases left unmatched: 13. The CDR3 is 17 amino acids. Germline values: CDR1 LNHDA, CDR2 SQIVND (reference sequence). CDR3: CASSIAVGAGGMEPQHF. CDR3 nucleotides: TGTGCCAGTAGTATAGCGGTTGGGGCAGGGGGCATGGAGCCCCAGCATTTT.

Only a few counts were recorded for this clone. The gene calls are TRBV5-1 and TRBJ1-1; weak D call: TRBD1 (6 bases). V lost 0 bases and J 1 base, leaving 10 bases between the germline ends. CDR3 length equals 15 residues. Germline CDR1 is SGHRS and CDR2 is YFSETQ. The CDR3 spells CASSLEQGKNTEAFF. The CDR3 bases are TGCGCCAGCAGCTTGGAGCAGGGGAAGAACACTGAAGCTTTCTTT.

V is TRBV27 and J is TRBJ1-2; 7 nucleotides align to TRBD1. The ends lost 6 bases at V and 8 bases at J; junction bases unmatched: 3. Germline CDR1 and CDR2: MNHEY and SMNVEV (reference sequence). The CDR3 is 11 residues long. CDR3 in DNA: TGTGCCAGCAGAGGGACAGCGGGCTACACCTTC. The encoded protein is CASRGTAGYTF.

V is TRBV27 and J is TRBJ1-5, with a weak D call TRBD1 (6 bases). Germline V CDR1 and CDR2: MNHEY, SMNVEV (reference sequence). V lost 6 bases and J lost 5, with 11 bases in between. This CDR3 comprises 13 residues. The CDR3 sequence: CASSHDRYQPQHF. The CDR3 nucleotides are TGTGCCAGCAGCCACGACAGGTATCAGCCCCAGCATTTT.

This clone was seen at least ten times. The chain is built from TRBV7-9 and TRBJ1-2; TRBD1 aligns across 7 bases. Germline V gives CDR1 SEHNR, CDR2 FQNEAQ (reference sequence). V lost 0 bases and J lost 8; bases outside the gene matches: 3. The CDR3 covers 13 residues. The CDR3 protein is CASSLAQGDGYTF. The CDR3 DNA reads TGTGCCAGCAGCTTAGCCCAGGGGGACGGCTACACCTTC.

The V call is TRBV2, the J call TRBJ2-7; TRBD1 matches at 9 bases. In germline, CDR1 is SNHLY, CDR2 FYNNEI. The CDR3 loop spans 13 amino acids. J gave up 3 bases and V 11 bases, and 8 bases lay outside the gene matches. CDR3 protein: CAEAPGQGYEQYF. In nucleotides, the CDR3 is TGTGCCGAAGCCCCGGGACAGGGCTACGAGCAGTACTTC. Using reference TRBV2 and TRBJ2-7 for the parts outside the CDR3, the full variable domain is EPEVTQTPSHQVTQMGQEVILRCVPISNHLYFYWYRQILGQKVEFLVSFYNNEISEKSEIFDDQFSVERPDGSNFTLKIRSTKLEDSAMYFCAEAPGQGYEQYFGPGTRLTVT.

J is TRBJ1-3 and V is TRBV28; 10 nucleotides align to TRBD1. This CDR3 has 15 amino acids. The V and J ends lost 6 bases and 3 bases, in that order; junction bases with no gene match: 5. Germline V gene data show CDR1 as MDHEN and CDR2 as SYDVKM. CDR3 amino acids: CASSEDRGIGNTIYF. As DNA, the CDR3 is TGTGCCAGCAGCGAGGACAGGGGGATTGGAAACACCATATATTTT. Full variable domain (rest looked up from reference TRBV28 and TRBJ1-3): DVKVTQSSRYLVKRTGEKVFLECVQDMDHENMFWYRQDPGLGLRLIYFSYDVKMKEKGDIPEGYSVSREKKERFSLILESASTNQTSMYLCASSEDRGIGNTIYFGEGSWLTVV.

This clone was observed a few times. The chain is built from TRBV19 and TRBJ2-3; 8 positions agree with TRBD2. This CDR3 is 17 amino acids long. Germline lookup yields CDR1 LNHDA and CDR2 SQIVND (reference sequence). The V and J ends lost 5 bases and 5 bases, in that order; junction bases with no gene match: 15. The CDR3 DNA is TGTGCCAGTAGTCTACTGGCGGGCGGGGGGCCAGGAGATACGCAGTATTTT. Its translation is CASSLLAGGGPGDTQYF.

As DNA, the CDR3 is TGTGCCAGTAGTGGGCGAAATGAGCAGTTCTTC. It yields the protein CASSGRNEQFF. This rearrangement joins TRBV19 to TRBJ2-1, with D uncertain. The CDR3 spans 11 residues. The V end lost 5 bases, the J end lost 7 bases, and 6 bases lay between the germline ends. Germline CDR1 is LNHDA and CDR2 is SQIVND (reference sequence).

In its sample, this clone was seen a few times. This chain uses TRBV9 with TRBJ2-1; 8 positions agree with TRBD2. This CDR3 is built from 15 residues. The trim removed 3 bases at V and 7 bases at J, leaving 9 bases unmatched. The germline CDR1 and CDR2 sequences are SGDLS and YYNGEE. CDR3 sequence (DNA): TGTGCCAGCAGCGCCTTGAGCGGGGGAGGGAATGAGCAGTTCTTC. Amino acids: CASSALSGGGNEQFF. The full variable domain, completed using reference TRBV9 and TRBJ2-1, is DSGVTQTPKHLITATGQRVTLRCSPRSGDLSVYWYQQSLDQGLQFLIQYYNGEERAKGNILERFSAQQFPDLHSELNLSSLELGDSALYFCASSALSGGGNEQFFGPGTRLTVL.

This chain joins TRBV18 and TRBJ1-3; 8 nucleotides align to TRBD1. This CDR3 spans 18 amino acids. CDR1 and CDR2 (germline): KGHSH, LQKENI. Germline trimming cut 5 bases from V and 0 bases from J; bases unmatched to any gene: 12. This chain's CDR3 is CASSAPGTGMFSGNTIYF. The CDR3 coding sequence is TGTGCCAGCTCAGCTCCCGGGACAGGCATGTTCTCTGGAAACACCATATATTTT.

The chain joins TRBV19 to TRBJ2-1, with 7 bases that match TRBD2. This CDR3 spans 14 amino acids. The germline V gene has CDR1 LNHDA and CDR2 SQIVND (reference sequence). Trimming at V came to 3 bases and at J to 14 bases, leaving 13 bases not matched to a gene. The CDR3 loop reads CASSMILAEYPKFF. The CDR3 DNA is TGTGCCAGTAGTATGATCCTAGCGGAATACCCTAAGTTCTTC.